The 13 T cell receptor beta chains presented below share a single source sample, sequenced in a study of CD8+CD57+ T cells in acquired aplastic anemia. The template used for profiling TCR beta VDJ and CDR3 was genomic DNA. TCRdb re-called the reads through MiXCR, storing one row per CDR3 protein. Of around 120,000 distinct CDR3 sequences detected, about 40% appear once; the ten largest clones hold around 2.7%. It was patients with CD8+CD57+ cell expansion by flow cytometry who were chosen for sequencing. Sequences were obtained from sorted CD4+, CD8+, or CD8+CD57+ T cells (not recorded which) from PBMCs. These receptor sequences come from a human donor with aplastic anemia.

The chain carries TRBV29-1 and TRBJ2-3; D is unclear. The CDR3 runs to 14 residues. Germline values: CDR1 SQVTM, CDR2 ANQGSEA. The V and J ends lost 5 bases and 0 bases respectively, with 12 bases between them. This chain's CDR3 is CSVRPRGSTDTQYF. As DNA, the CDR3 is TGCAGCGTTCGTCCTCGCGGTAGCACAGATACGCAGTATTTT.

This clonotype was picked up many times. The chain has TRBV24-1 and TRBJ2-2, with D perhaps TRBD1 (6 bases). Germline loops: CDR1 KGHDR, CDR2 SFDVKD. This CDR3 has 15 residues. V was pared by 4 bases and J by 1 base, with 9 bases between. Here the CDR3 reads CATSDTGLNTGELFF. CDR3 bases: TGTGCCACCAGTGACACAGGGTTGAACACCGGGGAGCTGTTTTTT.

The chain recombines TRBV7-6 with TRBJ2-7, with a weak D call TRBD2 (6 bases). Between the trimmed V and J ends, which lost 5 bases and 4 bases, there was a span of 15 bases. The CDR3 has 14 residues. Germline CDR1 and CDR2: SGHVS and FNYEAQ. Written as DNA, the CDR3 is TGTGCCAGCAGCCCGTCCGGGACTGAATACGAGCAGTACTTC. It translates to CASSPSGTEYEQYF.

This clonotype has at least ten counts. The rearrangement uses TRBV6-1 and TRBJ1-2; 10 positions agree with TRBD1. CDR3 length: 16 amino acids. Trimming took 8 bases from V and 2 from J; bases not matched to a gene: 11. Germline CDR1 is MNHNS and CDR2 is SASEGT. The CDR3 loop is CASDRDRGSYNYGYTF. CDR3 coding DNA: TGTGCCAGCGACCGGGACAGGGGAAGTTACAACTATGGCTACACCTTC.

This clonotype appeared many times. The chain has TRBV7-2 and TRBJ1-1; D unresolved. The CDR3 runs to 14 residues. CDR1 is SGHTA, CDR2 FQGNSA, per germline. V gave up 2 bases and J gave up 2 bases, with 9 bases separating them. The CDR3: CASSLSSGNTEAFF. CDR3 sequence (DNA): TGTGCCAGCAGCTTATCCTCAGGTAACACTGAAGCTTTCTTT.

This clonotype was seen at least ten times. This chain joins TRBV4-1 and TRBJ2-1; TRBD2 is a possible D gene (6 bases). Trimming stripped 5 bases from V and 4 bases from J, with 15 bases between. The CDR3 is 15 residues long. Germline V lookup: CDR1 MGHRA, CDR2 YSYEKL. The CDR3 loop reads CASSTWGDGYNEQFF. In DNA, the CDR3 is TGCGCCAGCAGCACTTGGGGGGACGGTTACAATGAGCAGTTCTTC.

In nucleotides, the CDR3 is TGTGCCAGCAGTTTAGGACTAGCTGTAGATACGCAGTATTTT. Translating it yields CASSLGLAVDTQYF. The J gene is TRBJ2-3, the V gene TRBV27, with 8 bases identical to TRBD2. CDR1 is MNHEY, CDR2 SMNVEV, per germline (reference sequence). Trimming cost V 2 bases and J 5 bases; bases outside gene matches: 3. The CDR3 is 14 residues long.

At least ten counts were recorded for this clonotype. The V call is TRBV7-9, the J call TRBJ1-4; 7 bases agree with TRBD1. The ends lost 4 bases at V and 6 bases at J; junction bases unmatched: 5. Germline loops: CDR1 SEHNR, CDR2 FQNEAQ (reference sequence). This CDR3 is built from 14 residues. The CDR3 spells CASSSDRVYEKLFF. The DNA for the CDR3 is TGTGCCAGCAGCTCCGACAGGGTTTATGAAAAACTGTTTTTT.

This clonotype turned up a few times. The J gene is TRBJ1-2, the V gene TRBV18; 7 bases match TRBD1. This CDR3 has 15 amino acids. Germline V gene lookup returns CDR1 KGHSH and CDR2 LQKENI. After removal of 5 bases from V and 5 bases from J, the junction contained 11 bases not matched to a gene. The CDR3, as DNA: TGTGCCAGCTCAAGGGACAGCTCAGGGGAGTATGGCTACACCTTC. Protein: CASSRDSSGEYGYTF.

CDR3 nucleotides: TGTGCCATCAGTGATGACATCCTCGAGCAGTACTTC. Translating it yields CAISDDILEQYF. The rearrangement links TRBV10-3 to TRBJ2-7; D gene unclear. CDR1 is ENHRY, CDR2 SYGVKD, per germline. V shed 3 bases and J shed 6 bases, with 9 bases lying between them. The CDR3 runs 12 residues.

In this sample, this clonotype turned up many times. This CDR3 is CASSPLGTRSPHGYTF. The CDR3 DNA follows: TGTGCCAGCAGCCCACTCGGTACTCGGTCCCCCCATGGCTACACCTTC. The genes are TRBV7-3 and TRBJ1-2, with unresolved D. Germline loops: CDR1 SGHTA, CDR2 FQGTGA. The CDR3 is made up of 16 amino acids. Trimming pared 5 bases from V and 6 bases from J, leaving 22 bases between.

The table lists this clonotype with a few counts. A read error is possible here, since a much larger clone lies one base away. The rearrangement links TRBV6-1 to TRBJ1-2; 8 nucleotides line up with TRBD1. V dropped 7 bases and J dropped 6; count of bases not matched to a gene: 1. The CDR3 runs to 11 residues. CDR1 is MNHNS and CDR2 is SASEGT in the germline V gene. The CDR3 reads CASTDRDGYTF. The CDR3 DNA is TGTGCCAGCACGGACAGGGATGGCTACACCTTC.

V usage is TRBV15 and J usage is TRBJ1-6; TRBD1 aligns across 7 bases. V was pared by 5 bases and J by 7 bases, with 8 bases of the junction left unmatched. This CDR3 region has 15 residues. Germline-derived CDR1 and CDR2 are LNHNV and YYDKDF (reference sequence). The CDR3 sequence is CATSGGTDLNSPLHF. CDR3 DNA: TGTGCCACCAGCGGGGGGACAGATTTAAATTCACCCCTCCACTTT.